This note documents a single T cell receptor (beta chain) sequence. Its antigen is as yet unknown. The sample belongs to a study of OX40 agonist ivuxolimab in advanced cancers. Study in general: Patients received ivuxolimab, an intravenous treatment, every 2 weeks at 0.01 to 10 mg/kg. Aged roughly 20 to 85 with a mean of around 60 years, they were 82.7% male. Patients achieving partial responses numbered three: one hepatocellular carcinoma case and two cutaneous melanoma cases.

General study findings and limits: Not determined was the antigen specificity of the expanded peripheral T cells.

V gave up 0 bases and J gave up 2 bases; unmatched junction bases: 4. Per the germline V gene, CDR1 is MNHEY and CDR2 is SMNVEV (reference sequence). This CDR3 is 16 amino acids long. Assay: immunoSEQ multiplex PCR; the TCRdb copy retains only in-frame clones and omits some. The sample records 7,000 to 9,500 clones, roughly 87% being singletons. The sequences come from CD4+ or CD8+ T cells sorted from blood, collected in a trial of the OX40 agonist ivuxolimab. The chain links TRBV27 to TRBJ1-1, with TRBD1 matching over 9 bases. The TCR was taken from an adult with an advanced solid tumor such as melanoma, head and neck, liver or kidney cancer. CDR3 DNA: TGTGCCAGCAGTTTATCTGGGACAGGGTTAAACACTGAAGCTTTCTTT. It specifies CASSLSGTGLNTEAFF.